The 2 T cell receptor beta chains below all came from one sample that was sequenced in a study of molecular identifiers for immune sequencing clone quantification. MiXCR, run by TCRdb on the PCR reads, gives a single entry per CDR3 protein. Among about half a million distinct CDR3 sequences listed, roughly 26% were seen once. Sample: naive CD8+ T cells from blood, with Jurkat cell RNA spiked in. Subset in this sample: FACS-sorted CD8+CD4-CCR7+CD45RA+ naive T cells. All receptors derive from a human donor in good health. Some libraries in this study had Jurkat cell RNA spiked in.

The chain employs TRBV12-3 or TRBV12-4 and TRBJ2-1; perhaps TRBD1 as D (5 bases). Trimming cost V 4 bases and J 7 bases, with 11 bases left between them. There are 13 residues in the CDR3. The CDR3 loop is CASSSAQENEQFF. In nucleotides, the CDR3 is TGTGCCAGCAGTTCCGCACAGGAAAATGAGCAGTTCTTC.

In the case of this clonotype: A much larger clone differs by one base, so this may be a read error. The chain employs TRBV5-6 and TRBJ1-5, with D maybe TRBD1 (6 bases). Germline loops: CDR1 SGHDT, CDR2 YYEEEE. The CDR3 extends over 14 amino acids. CDR3 in DNA: TGTGCCAGCAGCTTGGCCAGGGGAAATCGGCCCCAGCATTTT. This sequence encodes CASSLARGNRPQHF. The complete variable domain, with remaining parts taken from reference TRBV5-6 and TRBJ1-5, reads DAGVTQSPTHLIKTRGQQVTLRCSPKSGHDTVSWYQQALGQGPQFIFQYYEEEERQRGNFPDRFSGHQFPNYSSELNVNALLLGDSALYLCASSLARGNRPQHFGDGTRLSIL.